Listed below are T cell receptor delta chains from one sample, sequenced in a study of gamma-delta chains in newborns, infants, children. TCRdb used CATT to re-call clones from the reads. The sample carries approximately 5,400 delta-chain clones, about 18% recorded once. The sequenced sample was blood. The source is a child who was a newborn, infant or young child, either healthy, febrile or measles-vaccinated (not recorded which). The CDR3 runs from the conserved cysteine through the conserved F or W. The D gene is left open where the match is weak. Not all rows give a size; the values are once, few, many and, for expanded clones, a class.

j_call d_call clone_size v_call cdr3_aa cdr3_nt
TRDJ3 TRDD3 medium-sized TRDV2 CACDNWGPSPSSWDTRQMFF TGTGCCTGTGACAACTGGGGGCCCTCCCCTAGCTCCTGGGACACCCGACAGATGTTTTTC
TRDJ3 - medium-sized TRDV2 CACDTLGESIASSWDTRQMFF TGTGCCTGTGACACGCTTGGGGAATCTATTGCAAGTTCCTGGGACACCCGACAGATGTTTTTC
TRDJ3 TRDD3 few TRDV2 CACDKWVSDTGGYSWDTRQMFF TGTGCCTGTGACAAATGGGTATCGGATACCGGGGGATACTCCTGGGACACCCGACAGATGTTTTTC
TRDJ1 TRDD3 few TRDV2 CACDPLSSGGPYTDKLIF TGTGCCTGTGATCCCCTCAGCAGTGGGGGACCCTACACCGACAAACTCATCTTT
TRDJ1 - - TRDV1 CALGVSPSLRGSPSDKLIF TGTGCTCTTGGGGTATCGCCTTCGTTAAGGGGATCCCCCTCCGATAAACTCATCTTT
TRDJ1 TRDD3 medium-sized TRDV2 CACDLLGERNTDKLIF TGTGCCTGTGATTTGCTGGGGGAAAGGAACACCGATAAACTCATCTTT
TRDJ1 TRDD3 few TRDV2 CACDVVEMHGAGDTGKLIF TGTGCCTGTGACGTGGTCGAGATGCATGGGGCTGGGGATACGGGAAAACTCATCTTT
TRDJ3 - - TRDV2 CACDSVGWDTRQMFF TGTGCCTGTGACTCTGTCGGCTGGGACACCCGACAGATGTTTTTC
TRDJ2 - few TRDV1 CALAKNIWSPTAQLFF TGTGCTCTTGCGAAAAATATATGGTCACCGACCGCACAACTCTTCTTT
TRDJ3 TRDD3 few TRDV2 CACDTLGPSGGRSSWDTRQMFF TGTGCCTGTGACACTTTGGGGCCATCTGGGGGACGTAGCTCCTGGGACACCCGACAGATGTTTTTC
TRDJ1 - medium-sized TRDV1 CALVVWGTGVTDKLIF TGTGCTCTTGTAGTCTGGGGCACGGGGGTCACCGATAAACTCATCTTT
TRDJ1 TRDD3 few TRDV2 CACDTVRMPLGWGNTSLGTDKLIF TGTGCCTGTGACACCGTCCGAATGCCCTTGGGCTGGGGGAATACGAGTCTGGGCACCGATAAACTCATCTTT
TRDJ1 - medium-sized TRDV1 CALGELGPSHGGYAGYTDKLIF TGTGCTCTTGGGGAACTGGGACCTTCCCACGGTGGATACGCGGGGTACACCGATAAACTCATCTTT
TRDJ1 TRDD3 few TRDV2 CACGPWGRDKLIF TGTGCCTGTGGCCCATGGGGGAGAGATAAACTCATCTTT
TRDJ2 TRDD3 medium-sized TRDV2 CACDPLLGDTFSLTAQLFF TGTGCCTGTGACCCCCTACTGGGGGATACGTTTTCTTTGACAGCACAACTCTTCTTT
TRDJ1 TRDD3 - TRDV1 CALGEPLLLLGERTDKLIF TGTGCTCTTGGGGAACCTCTCCTACTACTGGGGGAAAGGACCGATAAACTCATCTTT
TRDJ4 - medium-sized TRDV1 CALGERRGAPRNFTRPLIF TGTGCTCTTGGGGAACGCAGGGGGGCCCCACGTAACTTTACCAGACCCCTGATCTTT
TRDJ3 TRDD3 medium-sized TRDV2 CARTVLGTSSWDTRQMFF TGTGCCCGTACAGTACTGGGGACGAGCTCCTGGGACACCCGACAGATGTTTTTC
TRDJ3 TRDD3 medium-sized TRDV2 CACDTVGDTSSWDTRQMFF TGTGCCTGTGACACCGTCGGGGATACTAGCTCCTGGGACACCCGACAGATGTTTTTC